This entry lists 28 T cell receptor beta chains sequenced from one sample in a study of blood T cells in healthy people across ages. With a J-beta primer mix and a sample-barcoded 5' primer, a second PCR ran about 7 to 11 cycles. TCRdb called the 5' RACE reads again in MiXCR, with one record for every CDR3 protein. The sample records over 1,500,000 distinct CDR3 sequences, about 49% being singletons. The sample comprised blood. These TCRs come from a woman aged 40 to 55 in good health.

The rearrangement joins TRBV6-2 or TRBV6-3 to TRBJ2-3, with 13 positions matching TRBD2. In germline, CDR1 is MNHEY, CDR2 SVGEGT. With 6 bases clipped from V and 4 bases from J, the junction kept 13 bases outside the gene matches. The CDR3 length is 18 residues. The CDR3 DNA is TGTGCCAGCAGGTCCCGACTAGCGGGGGGACGACTATCAGATACGCAGTATTTT. It encodes CASRSRLAGGRLSDTQYF.

This clonotype occurred a few times. The chain uses TRBV6-1 and TRBJ2-1; the match to TRBD2 covers 7 bases. The V segment lost 6 bases and the J segment 8 bases; nucleotides outside the gene matches: 10. Germline loops: CDR1 MNHNS, CDR2 SASEGT. This CDR3 region has 14 residues. CDR3 nucleotide sequence: TGTGCCAGCAGGCTAGCGGTTGGGAACGATGAGCAGTTCTTC. This translates into CASRLAVGNDEQFF.

The rearrangement links TRBV7-2 to TRBJ2-7, with a tentative D call TRBD1 (5 bases). The length of the CDR3 is 13 residues. Germline-derived CDR1 and CDR2 are SGHTA and FQGNSA. Trimming took off 5 bases at V and 4 bases at J, with 12 bases between the two ends. The CDR3 loop is CASSRSQGYEQYF. The DNA of the CDR3 is TGTGCCAGCAGCCGAAGCCAGGGATACGAGCAGTACTTC.

The V gene is TRBV20-1, the J gene TRBJ1-5; D possibly corresponds to TRBD1 (5 bases). Germline V gene lookup returns CDR1 DFQATT and CDR2 SNEGSKA (reference sequence). Trimming left V 7 bases short and J 4 bases short, with 26 bases between. The CDR3 extends over 17 amino acids. The chain's CDR3 is CSVQQLQGVQLNQPQHF. The CDR3 DNA is TGCAGTGTCCAGCAACTCCAGGGTGTTCAGCTGAATCAGCCCCAGCATTTT.

The chain joins TRBV28 to TRBJ1-4, with D uncertain. The CDR3 sequence is 15 residues long. Trimming pared 2 bases from V and 5 bases from J, leaving 12 bases between. CDR1 and CDR2 (germline): MDHEN, SYDVKM. In DNA, the CDR3 is TGTGCCAGCAGTTTACCGTGGGATATGAATGAAAAACTGTTTTTT. It codes for CASSLPWDMNEKLFF.

This clonotype appeared many times. This chain joins TRBV7-9 and TRBJ2-6, with unresolved D. The CDR3 covers 17 residues. Germline V gives CDR1 SEHNR, CDR2 FQNEAQ (reference sequence). Trimming took 2 bases from V and 2 from J, leaving 13 bases between them. The CDR3 DNA reads TGTGCCAGCAGCTTATGGGTCCCCCTGGCTGGGGCCAACGTCCTGACTTTC. It encodes CASSLWVPLAGANVLTF.

V and J are TRBV7-2 and TRBJ1-6; D uncertain. The CDR3 loop spans 13 amino acids. V was clipped by 4 bases and J by 4 bases, with 5 bases between them. The germline V gene has CDR1 SGHTA and CDR2 FQGNSA. CDR3 coding DNA: TGTGCCAGCAGCTCCTGGTATAATTCACCCCTCCACTTT. It yields the protein CASSSWYNSPLHF.

V and J are TRBV27 and TRBJ1-5, with D unclear. The CDR3 extends over 12 amino acids. V was pared by 5 bases and J by 7 bases, with 9 bases between. Germline V CDR1 and CDR2: MNHEY, SMNVEV (reference sequence). CDR3: CASSEQDQPQHF. CDR3 nucleotide sequence: TGTGCCAGCAGTGAGCAGGACCAGCCCCAGCATTTT.

The chain employs TRBV10-3 and TRBJ1-5; 10 bases are a match to TRBD1. The CDR3 totals 17 residues. Looked up from germline, CDR1 is ENHRY and CDR2 is SYGVKD. The J segment lost 3 bases and the V segment lost 3 bases, leaving 8 bases of the junction unmatched. CDR3 sequence reads: CAISDPPGQGDNQPQHF. For the CDR3, the DNA is TGTGCCATCAGTGACCCGCCCGGACAGGGGGACAATCAGCCCCAGCATTTT.

This clonotype was observed a handful of times. V and J are TRBV4-3 and TRBJ2-1; TRBD1 might be the D (6 bases). CDR3 size: 16 residues. Germline V gene sequence: CDR1 LGHNA, CDR2 YSLEER. V was shortened by 1 base and J by 0 bases, with 10 bases between the two germline ends. The CDR3 bases are TGCGCCAGCAGCCAAGGGACAGCGAGCTCCTACAATGAGCAGTTCTTC. As protein: CASSQGTASSYNEQFF.

This clonotype has more than one count but fewer than ten. This CDR3 reads CASQWGTGQGNYEQYF. The CDR3 DNA sequence: TGCGCCAGCCAGTGGGGAACGGGACAGGGTAACTACGAGCAGTACTTC. The chain combines TRBV5-1 with TRBJ2-7; TRBD1 agrees at 9 bases. The length of the CDR3 is 16 residues. V was clipped by 7 bases and J by 3 bases; unmatched bases: 14. Germline CDR1 and CDR2: SGHRS and YFSETQ.

The chain carries TRBV11-1 and TRBJ2-1; D is possibly TRBD2 (5 bases). Trimming left V 6 bases short and J 5 bases short, with 17 bases between. This CDR3 spans 15 amino acids. CDR1 SGHAT and CDR2 FQDESV come from the germline V gene (reference sequence). The CDR3 DNA reads TGTGCCAGCAGACCAGTCGGCACGCGGGACAATGAGCAGTTCTTC. Its translation is CASRPVGTRDNEQFF.

In this sample, this clonotype turned up a few times. The rearrangement joins TRBV14 to TRBJ2-1; the D gene is possibly TRBD1 (6 bases). Germline CDR1 reads SGHDN; CDR2 reads FVKESK. The CDR3 has 15 amino acids. Trimming removed 6 bases at V and 5 bases at J, with 17 bases between. CDR3: CASSLTGESDNEQFF. In DNA form, the CDR3 reads TGTGCCAGCAGTCTGACAGGAGAATCCGACAATGAGCAGTTCTTC.

This clonotype has more than one count but fewer than ten. The chain links TRBV11-1 to TRBJ2-7, with D perhaps being TRBD1 or TRBD2 (5 bases each). CDR1 SGHAT and CDR2 FQDESV come from the germline V gene (reference sequence). V lost 3 bases to trimming and J lost 7 bases, with 25 bases between them. CDR3 length equals 17 residues. The CDR3 sequence is CASSLGGARGGQNEQYF. Written as DNA, the CDR3 is TGTGCCAGCAGCTTGGGTGGGGCGAGGGGTGGTCAGAATGAGCAGTACTTC.

This clonotype was counted a few times. The chain uses TRBV28 and TRBJ1-2, with D maybe TRBD1 (5 bases). The CDR3 runs 15 residues. The V end lost 2 bases, the J end lost 7 bases, and 17 bases lay between the germline ends. CDR1 and CDR2 (germline): MDHEN, SYDVKM. This CDR3 reads CASSLGYGGGSGYTF. CDR3 DNA sequence: TGTGCCAGCAGTTTAGGGTACGGGGGAGGCAGTGGCTACACCTTC.

The chain joins TRBV20-1 to TRBJ1-5; TRBD1 agrees at 7 bases. J was trimmed by 7 bases and V by 5 bases; bases with no gene match: 8. The CDR3 has 13 residues. CDR1 and CDR2 from the germline V gene are DFQATT and SNEGSKA (reference sequence). The CDR3 bases are TGCAGTGCTCGACAGGGTTCTGGCCAGCCCCAGCATTTT. Protein sequence: CSARQGSGQPQHF.

V gene TRBV6-4 combines with J gene TRBJ2-3; 10 bases fit TRBD2. Trimming removed 5 bases from V and 1 base from J; junction bases left unmatched: 3. The V gene's germline CDR1 is MRHNA and CDR2 SNTAGT. The CDR3 loop spans 15 amino acids. DNA for the CDR3: TGTGCCAGCAGTCAGAGCGGGGGGGGCACAGATACGCAGTATTTT. The encoded protein is CASSQSGGGTDTQYF.

In nucleotides, the CDR3 is TGCAGTGGTGGTCGTGGGGGGAGCACAGATACGCAGTATTTT. This gives the protein CSGGRGGSTDTQYF. The J gene is TRBJ2-3, the V gene TRBV20-1, with a weak D call TRBD2 (6 bases). The CDR3 spans 14 residues. CDR1 and CDR2 from the germline V gene are DFQATT and SNEGSKA (reference sequence). Trimming left V 7 bases short and J 0 bases short, with 14 bases between.

The V and J genes are TRBV2 and TRBJ2-3; weak D call: TRBD2 (6 bases). Trimming took 6 bases from V and 2 from J, leaving 18 bases between them. CDR1 and CDR2 (germline): SNHLY, FYNNEI. The CDR3 has 16 amino acids. This CDR3 is CASRKDHGGFTDTQYF. CDR3 in DNA: TGTGCCAGCAGGAAGGACCATGGGGGGTTCACAGATACGCAGTATTTT.

The chain uses TRBV4-3 and TRBJ2-3; D not resolved. V lost 4 bases to trimming and J lost 3 bases, with 11 bases between them. CDR1 and CDR2 (germline): LGHNA, YSLEER. The CDR3 loop spans 14 amino acids. The CDR3 nucleotides read TGCGCCAGCAGCCCGCCCGATGATACAGATACGCAGTATTTT. It translates to CASSPPDDTDTQYF.

This clonotype was detected only once. The CDR3 spells CASSESDSLQETQYF. For the CDR3, the DNA is TGTGCCAGCAGTGAGTCAGACAGCCTCCAAGAGACCCAGTACTTC. The V gene is TRBV6-1, the J gene TRBJ2-5; possible D gene TRBD1, 5 bases. Germline V CDR1 and CDR2: MNHNS, SASEGT. The CDR3 extends over 15 amino acids. V lost 3 bases to trimming and J lost 1 base, with 12 bases between them.

This chain uses TRBV5-1 with TRBJ2-4; 15 positions agree with TRBD2. The germline V gene has CDR1 SGHRS and CDR2 YFSETQ. This CDR3 region has 19 residues. The trim removed 2 bases at V and 1 base at J, leaving 7 bases unmatched. CDR3 amino acids: CASSFGLAGGPGAKNIQYF. CDR3 DNA: TGCGCCAGCAGCTTCGGACTAGCGGGGGGGCCGGGGGCCAAAAACATTCAGTACTTC.

In this sample, this clonotype turned up many times. The V and J genes are TRBV20-1 and TRBJ2-7; 7 nucleotides agree with TRBD2. The germline V gene encodes CDR1 DFQATT and CDR2 SNEGSKA (reference sequence). This CDR3 region has 13 residues. V lost 5 bases and J lost 11; bases outside the gene matches: 15. In DNA, the CDR3 is TGCAGTGCTGAGACTAGCTTATCACCCGGGGAGTACTTC. Translating gives CSAETSLSPGEYF.

This chain uses TRBV20-1 with TRBJ2-1, with D possibly being TRBD2 (6 bases). With 1 base removed from V and 6 bases from J, the gap between germline ends came to 19 bases. This CDR3 contains 16 residues. The germline gives CDR1 DFQATT, CDR2 SNEGSKA (reference sequence). This chain's CDR3 is CSARVTRHPAGNEQFF. The CDR3 bases are TGCAGTGCTAGAGTGACTAGGCACCCCGCGGGCAATGAGCAGTTCTTC.

CDR3 loop: CASSLYILGTEAFF. The CDR3 DNA reads as TGTGCCAGCAGCCTTTACATATTAGGTACTGAAGCTTTCTTT. The chain carries TRBV7-3 and TRBJ1-1; D remains ambiguous. Germline V gene data show CDR1 as SGHTA and CDR2 as FQGTGA. The CDR3 is 14 amino acids. The V gene lost 5 bases and the J gene lost 5 bases, with 15 bases spanning the gap.

V and J are TRBV29-1 and TRBJ2-4; D not certain. V was trimmed by 5 bases and J by 6 bases, leaving 8 bases between them. CDR3 length equals 11 residues. Germline CDR1 is SQVTM and CDR2 is ANQGSEA. In nucleotides, the CDR3 is TGCAGCGTTAATACGGCAAACATTCAGTACTTC. It encodes CSVNTANIQYF.

V and J are TRBV5-1 and TRBJ2-5; weak D call: TRBD2 (6 bases). Between the trimmed V and J ends, which lost 6 bases and 1 base, there was a span of 10 bases. Germline-derived CDR1 and CDR2 are SGHRS and YFSETQ. The CDR3 has 13 amino acids. The chain's CDR3 is CASTRGIQETQYF. The CDR3 nucleotides read TGCGCCAGCACCCGGGGGATCCAAGAGACCCAGTACTTC.

The rearrangement uses TRBV6-5 and TRBJ2-1, with TRBD1 matching 9 bases. This CDR3 has 14 amino acids. Germline V gene data show CDR1 as MNHEY and CDR2 as SVGAGI. Trimming removed 2 bases from V and 5 bases from J; junction bases left unmatched: 1. The CDR3 region is CASSYRDRDNEQFF. The CDR3 DNA sequence: TGTGCCAGCAGTTACCGGGACAGGGACAATGAGCAGTTCTTC.